This T cell receptor (beta chain) originates from a study of T-cell reconstitution after alpha-beta-depleted transplantation in children. Study-level results: Reportedly, roughly two months post-transplant, alpha-beta T cells arose from several hundred expanded graft clones. Recipient T cells and thymic progenitors that survived were the source of the high TCRbeta diversity seen at day 60 in some patients. T-cell numbers and diversity one year post-transplant derived largely from freshly generated T cells.

This CDR3 spans 14 amino acids. V was pared by 2 bases and J by 6 bases, with 5 bases of the junction left unmatched. Germline V gene sequence: CDR1 SGHTA, CDR2 FQGNSA. This clonotype was picked up a small number of times. Its antigen is unknown. Researchers prepared the TCRbeta library using unique molecular identifiers, the study reports. TCRdb analysed the PCR reads with MiXCR anew, one entry per CDR3 protein. The sample consists of about 600,000 distinct CDR3 sequences, 10% to 15% of them appearing once. The sample here was PBMCs, mostly from graft donor cells, taken 360 days after TCRalphabeta/CD19-depleted stem cell transplant. The TCR originated in a male patient between 5 and 17 years old who had a stem cell transplant for acute myeloid leukemia, so the T cells may come from the graft donor. This chain uses TRBV7-2 with TRBJ2-3; 7 bases agree with TRBD2. In nucleotides, the CDR3 is TGTGCCAGCAGCTTAAGGCTAGCGGCGGATACGCAGTATTTT. It specifies CASSLRLAADTQYF.